Included here is one T cell receptor beta chain sequence, with context. Its antigen is currently unknown. Clones were read by immunoSEQ multiplex PCR, and TCRdb kept only the in-frame ones, dropping some. There are a few million clones in the sample; just over 90% occur only once, and approximately 0.4% lies in the top ten. This entry belongs to a study of shared clonotypes between healthy human individuals. General study findings and limits: Against clonotypes common to all four donors, non-shared ones had lower generation probabilities. Four donors shared 5% to 5.5% of their naive CD4 clonotypes.

The V and J ends lost 4 bases and 7 bases, in that order; junction bases with no gene match: 9. The CDR3 contains 16 residues. The V gene's germline CDR1 is SGHRS and CDR2 YFSETQ. The sequencing input was naive CD4+ T cells from PBMCs. As to subset: CD45RA+ positively selected. The V and J genes are TRBV5-1 and TRBJ1-5, with 12 bases that match TRBD1. The receptor was isolated from a man younger than 35 in good health. Some clones in this sample may be carry-over from other donors' samples. For the CDR3, the DNA is TGCGCCAGCAGCCCGGTCGGGACAGGGGGCGGACAGCCCCAGCATTTT. It specifies CASSPVGTGGGQPQHF.